Presented here are 21 T cell receptor beta chains from one specimen sequenced in a study of CD4 T cells in relation to SARS-CoV-2 and coronaviruses. Antigens for these TCRs are unknown. Unexposed donor CD4+ T cells date from about 2011-2018, before the COVID-19 pandemic. The cells were cultured for over eight days before CD4+ T cells were isolated. Libraries were prepared by immunoSEQ multiplex PCR; TCRdb keeps only in-frame clonotypes and omits some of them. The sample consists of some 30,000 clones, about 76% of them appearing once. The sequencing sample was made of CD4+ T cells from PBMCs, cultured in vitro. The source is a human donor in good health.

This sequence joins TRBV19 and TRBJ1-2, with 7 bases matching TRBD1. The CDR3 sequence is 15 residues long. The germline V gene has CDR1 LNHDA and CDR2 SQIVND (reference sequence). The junction had 3 bases not matched to a gene; V was cut back by 2 bases and J by 0 bases. DNA for the CDR3: TGTGCCAGTAGTATACGACAGGGAACTAACTATGGCTACACCTTC. It encodes CASSIRQGTNYGYTF.

This rearrangement joins TRBV7-2 to TRBJ2-7; 7 bases fit TRBD1. The V gene end was trimmed by 2 bases and the J gene end by 6 bases; junction bases not matched to a gene: 10. The CDR3 contains 15 residues. Germline V gives CDR1 SGHTA, CDR2 FQGNSA. The CDR3, as DNA: TGTGCCAGCAGCTTAAGTGAGGACAGGATATCCGAGCAGTACTTC. This sequence encodes CASSLSEDRISEQYF.

The genes are TRBV5-1 and TRBJ1-2; a possible D gene is TRBD1 (5 bases). V lost 0 bases to trimming and J lost 3 bases, with 9 bases between them. Per the germline V gene, CDR1 is SGHRS and CDR2 is YFSETQ. The CDR3 has 14 amino acids. CDR3 loop: CASSLAPGDYGYTF. The CDR3, as DNA: TGCGCCAGCAGCTTGGCACCGGGGGACTATGGCTACACCTTC.

This chain uses TRBV19 with TRBJ1-1; TRBD1 might be the D (6 bases). The germline gives CDR1 LNHDA, CDR2 SQIVND (reference sequence). The CDR3 has 11 amino acids. V lost 7 bases and J lost 11, with 14 bases in between. CDR3 bases: TGTGCCAGTAAGGGACAAGTCTGGGCTTTCTTT. Amino acids: CASKGQVWAFF. The complete variable domain, with remaining parts taken from reference TRBV19 and TRBJ1-1, reads DGGITQSPKYLFRKEGQNVTLSCEQNLNHDAMYWYRQDPGQGLRLIYYSQIVNDFQKGDIAEGYSVSREKKESFPLTVTSAQKNPTAFYLCASKGQVWAFFGQGTRLTVV.

This clone was observed a few times. The chain is built from TRBV10-3 and TRBJ1-2, with 7 bases aligning to TRBD1. Germline-derived CDR1 and CDR2 are ENHRY and SYGVKD. The CDR3 totals 15 residues. After removal of 0 bases from V and 5 bases from J, the junction contained 6 bases not matched to a gene. Written as DNA, the CDR3 is TGTGCCATCAGTGAGTCAGGGGGCGCTGAATATGGCTACACCTTC. It translates to CAISESGGAEYGYTF.

This clone was recorded a few times. The chain links TRBV5-1 to TRBJ1-6; D is perhaps TRBD1 (5 bases). This CDR3 has 14 residues. V was shortened by 7 bases and J by 14 bases, with 22 bases between the two germline ends. Germline CDR1 and CDR2: SGHRS and YFSETQ. The CDR3 bases are TGCGCCAGCGGACCGGGACCTTCTGATATGGCCCTCCACTTT. Its protein product is CASGPGPSDMALHF.

This chain links TRBV3-1 (or the pseudogene TRBV3-2) with TRBJ2-5; TRBD2 matches at 10 bases. Losses at the gene ends were 4 bases for V and 5 bases for J; bases not matched to a gene: 16. This CDR3 contains 18 residues. Germline CDR1 reads LGHDT; CDR2 reads YNNKEL (reference sequence). As DNA, the CDR3 is TGTGCCAGCAGCCCTGCACAGGGGACTAGCGATCCCTTGGAGACCCAGTACTTC. Amino acid sequence: CASSPAQGTSDPLETQYF.

This chain connects TRBV19 to TRBJ2-6; unclear D gene. The CDR3 consists of 15 residues. Germline V lookup: CDR1 LNHDA, CDR2 SQIVND (reference sequence). V was clipped by 3 bases and J by 4 bases, with 10 bases between them. CDR3 amino acids: CASSIPARGANVLTF. The DNA of the CDR3 is TGTGCCAGTAGTATTCCCGCCCGGGGGGCCAACGTCCTGACTTTC.

This clone was picked up one time. The rearrangement uses TRBV29-1 and TRBJ2-1; D remains unclear. The germline V gene has CDR1 SQVTM and CDR2 ANQGSEA. The V end was cut by 6 bases, the J end by 3 bases, with 12 bases between. This CDR3 has 13 residues. This CDR3 reads CSVVSTGYNEQFF. DNA of the CDR3: TGCAGCGTCGTTTCCACCGGCTACAATGAGCAGTTCTTC.

This rearrangement joins TRBV5-1 to TRBJ2-1, with D unresolved. Germline V lookup: CDR1 SGHRS, CDR2 YFSETQ. Between the trimmed V and J ends, which lost 3 bases and 4 bases, there was a span of 11 bases. The CDR3 covers 14 residues. CDR3 region: CASSSPDQYNEQFF. Written as DNA, the CDR3 is TGCGCCAGCAGCTCCCCTGACCAGTACAATGAGCAGTTCTTC. Complete variable domain (other parts from reference TRBV5-1 and TRBJ2-1): KAGVTQTPRYLIKTRGQQVTLSCSPISGHRSVSWYQQTPGQGLQFLFEYFSETQRNKGNFPGRFSGRQFSNSRSEMNVSTLELGDSALYLCASSSPDQYNEQFFGPGTRLTVL.

V usage is TRBV19 and J usage is TRBJ1-2; D is unresolved. V was shortened by 7 bases and J by 4 bases, with 13 bases between the two germline ends. The germline V gene has CDR1 LNHDA and CDR2 SQIVND (reference sequence). The CDR3 sequence is 13 residues long. CDR3 nucleotide sequence: TGTGCCAGTAACGAAGGGAATAGCTATGGCTACACCTTC. It encodes CASNEGNSYGYTF.

V is TRBV6-2 or TRBV6-3 and J is TRBJ1-2; D uncertain. CDR3 length equals 14 residues. CDR1 and CDR2 (germline): MNHEY, SVGEGT. Trimming pared 4 bases from V and 4 bases from J, leaving 13 bases between. The CDR3 sequence is CASSLLRTTYGYTF. For the CDR3, the DNA is TGTGCCAGCAGTTTGCTCAGAACCACCTATGGCTACACCTTC.

The chain has TRBV12-3 or TRBV12-4 and TRBJ2-1; TRBD1 might be the D (7 bases). The V gene lost 2 bases and the J gene lost 9 bases, with 11 bases spanning the gap. The CDR3 is 13 amino acids. DNA for the CDR3: TGTGCCAGCAGTTTAAGGGGGCGGGGTGAGCAGTTCTTC. Amino acid sequence: CASSLRGRGEQFF.

Only a few counts were recorded for this clone. This chain joins TRBV7-9 and TRBJ2-1; 16 bases line up with TRBD2. This CDR3 comprises 19 residues. V shed 3 bases and J 6 bases; nucleotides not matched to a gene: 11. CDR1 and CDR2 from the germline V gene are SEHNR and FQNEAQ (reference sequence). CDR3 amino acids: CASSLGVGTSGGAGNEQFF. CDR3 DNA: TGTGCCAGCAGCTTGGGCGTAGGGACTAGCGGGGGGGCGGGCAATGAGCAGTTCTTC.

The genes are TRBV18 and TRBJ2-1; 8 bases line up with TRBD2. With 2 bases clipped from V and 3 bases from J, the junction kept 12 bases outside the gene matches. Germline V gives CDR1 KGHSH, CDR2 LQKENI. The CDR3 length is 18 residues. The CDR3 here is CASSPERRGAQIYNEQFF. The DNA for the CDR3 is TGTGCCAGCTCACCAGAGAGGCGGGGGGCCCAAATCTACAATGAGCAGTTCTTC.

The V gene is TRBV6-5, the J gene TRBJ2-7; no clear D. Germline V lookup: CDR1 MNHEY, CDR2 SVGAGI. CDR3 size: 13 residues. Trimming removed 6 bases from V and 7 bases from J, with 16 bases in between. The CDR3: CASSASTLGEQYF. The CDR3 nucleotides are TGTGCCAGCAGCGCCTCAACCCTGGGGGAGCAGTACTTC.

The chain recombines TRBV3-1 (or the pseudogene TRBV3-2) with TRBJ2-5; 16 nucleotides match TRBD2. Trimming took 4 bases from V and 5 from J; bases not matched to a gene: 13. Germline V gene sequence: CDR1 LGHDT, CDR2 YNNKEL (reference sequence). The CDR3 loop spans 19 amino acids. CDR3 protein: CASSPPPGLAGGLGETQYF. In DNA, the CDR3 is TGTGCCAGCAGCCCTCCCCCGGGACTAGCGGGGGGGCTCGGGGAGACCCAGTACTTC.

V is TRBV12-2 and J is TRBJ1-6. TRBV12-2 is marked as a pseudogene. CDR3 length equals 15 residues. The CDR3 DNA reads TGTGCAAGTCGCTTATATTGGTCACATAATTCACCCCTCCACTTT. Translated, it gives CASRLYWSHNSPLHF.

The gene calls are TRBV6-5 and TRBJ2-5; no definite D call. Looked up from germline, CDR1 is MNHEY and CDR2 is SVGAGI. The CDR3 extends over 13 amino acids. The ends were cut back, 6 bases at V and 5 bases at J, with 13 bases in the middle. The CDR3 sequence: CASRASGHETQYF. The CDR3 region has the DNA TGTGCCAGCAGGGCGTCCGGCCATGAGACCCAGTACTTC.

The rearrangement uses TRBV11-2 and TRBJ2-1; TRBD1 matches 8 bases. The CDR3 extends over 15 amino acids. Looked up from germline, CDR1 is SGHAT and CDR2 is FQNNGV. After removal of 3 bases from V and 4 bases from J, the junction contained 5 bases not matched to a gene. The CDR3 reads CASSLTGDPYNEQFF. In DNA, the CDR3 is TGTGCCAGCAGCTTGACAGGGGACCCTTACAATGAGCAGTTCTTC.

The genes are TRBV28 and TRBJ1-1, with no clear D. V lost 1 base and J 1 base, leaving 4 bases between the germline ends. Germline CDR1 MDHEN, CDR2 SYDVKM. The CDR3 length is 13 residues. Here the CDR3 DNA reads TGTGCCAGCAGTTTATCAGGGAACACTGAAGCTTTCTTT. Its translation: CASSLSGNTEAFF.